This T cell receptor beta chain appears in the sequencing data of a study of blood T cell repertoires in COVID-19. Unmatched junction bases numbered 7, after V lost 7 bases and J lost 4 bases. The CDR3 covers 14 residues. The V gene's germline CDR1 is MDHEN and CDR2 SYDVKM. Repertoires were generated with immunoSEQ multiplex PCR, while TCRdb's copy carries only in-frame clones and drops some. The sample includes almost 350,000 clones, more than 70% of them seen just once. The sample consisted of peripheral blood. This TCR derives from an older woman with COVID-19, enrolled during active disease. J is TRBJ1-3 and V is TRBV28; TRBD1 matches 7 bases. CDR3 amino acids: CASTMDRFGNTIYF. CDR3 in DNA: TGTGCCAGCACCATGGACAGGTTCGGAAACACCATATATTTT.